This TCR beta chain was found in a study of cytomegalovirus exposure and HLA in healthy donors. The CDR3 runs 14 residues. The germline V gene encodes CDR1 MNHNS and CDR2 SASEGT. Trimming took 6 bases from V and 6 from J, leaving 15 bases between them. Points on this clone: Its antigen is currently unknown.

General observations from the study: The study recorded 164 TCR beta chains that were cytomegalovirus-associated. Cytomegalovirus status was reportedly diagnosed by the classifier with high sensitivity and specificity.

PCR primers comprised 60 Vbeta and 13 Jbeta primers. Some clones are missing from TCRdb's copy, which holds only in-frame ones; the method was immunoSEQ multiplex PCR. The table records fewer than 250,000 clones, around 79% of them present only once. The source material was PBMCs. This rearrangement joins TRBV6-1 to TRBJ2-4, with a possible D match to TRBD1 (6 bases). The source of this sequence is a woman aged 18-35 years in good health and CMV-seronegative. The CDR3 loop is CASSANRAGNIQYF. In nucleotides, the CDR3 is TGTGCCAGCAGCGCGAACAGGGCAGGAAACATTCAGTACTTC.